This T cell receptor (beta chain) emerged from a study of blood T cells in healthy people across ages. Alongside a J-beta primer mix, a sample-barcoded 5' primer served in a second PCR lasting roughly 7 to 12 cycles. TCRdb passed the 5' RACE reads through MiXCR, listing each CDR3 protein once. The sample carries roughly 800,000 distinct CDR3 sequences, more than 45% recorded once. The junction had 0 bases not matched to a gene; V was cut back by 2 bases and J by 7 bases. The CDR3 has 12 amino acids. The germline V gene has CDR1 SGDLS and CDR2 YYNGEE. The chain combines TRBV9 with TRBJ1-2; 9 bases are a match to TRBD1. This clonotype was obtained from a man under 40 in good health. Sequences were obtained from blood. This CDR3 reads CASSVGQGGYTF. DNA of the CDR3: TGTGCCAGCAGCGTGGGACAGGGTGGCTACACCTTC. The variable domain in full, completed from reference TRBV9 and TRBJ1-2, reads DSGVTQTPKHLITATGQRVTLRCSPRSGDLSVYWYQQSLDQGLQFLIQYYNGEERAKGNILERFSAQQFPDLHSELNLSSLELGDSALYFCASSVGQGGYTFGSGTRLTVV.